This TCR beta chain comes out of a study of T cells after yellow fever vaccination. Study-level points and caveats: Contamination by abundant bulk-population clonotypes could be present in FACS-sorted repertoires.

V lost 5 bases to trimming and J lost 5 bases, with 13 bases between them. Looked up from germline, CDR1 is MNHEY and CDR2 is SVGAGI. The length of the CDR3 is 14 residues. This clonotype was seen many times. Its specificity is not known. Each CDR3 protein is one row after TCRdb ran MiXCR on the 5' RACE reads. This sample carries approximately 250,000 distinct CDR3 sequences, over 3% of them seen once, and the ten largest clones take about 20%. This receptor was obtained from a man between 18 and 35 years old who received the YFV17D yellow fever vaccine. This chain joins TRBV6-5 and TRBJ2-1, with a weak D call TRBD1 (5 bases). Sequences were derived from PBMCs, sampled 15 days after the yellow fever booster vaccination. In nucleotides, the CDR3 is TGTGCCAGCAGTCGCCAGGGTCCTAACAATGAGCAGTTCTTC. It specifies CASSRQGPNNEQFF.